These 26 T cell receptor beta chains were sequenced from one sample in a study of shared clonotypes between healthy human individuals. Profiling relied on immunoSEQ multiplex PCR, and the TCRdb table lists in-frame clones only, not all of them. The sample shows approximately 840,000 clones, 96% of them seen only once. Naivety among CD8 cells was defined by CD45RO negativity and positive CCR7 selection, thereby excluding terminally differentiated effector memory CD45RA+ cells. The sample was naive CD8+ T cells sorted from blood. The source is a man aged 25 to 40 in good health.

This clone was picked up one time. V and J are TRBV5-1 and TRBJ2-2; D call uncertain. V lost 0 bases to trimming and J lost 1 base, with 10 bases between them. CDR3 size: 16 residues. Germline V gene lookup returns CDR1 SGHRS and CDR2 YFSETQ. The chain's CDR3 is CASSLASHGNTGELFF. Written as DNA, the CDR3 is TGCGCCAGCAGCTTGGCGTCCCACGGGAACACCGGGGAGCTGTTTTTT.

The chain joins TRBV2 to TRBJ2-7, with a weak D call TRBD1 (5 bases). Germline-derived CDR1 and CDR2 are SNHLY and FYNNEI. The CDR3 is 14 residues long. V lost 9 bases to trimming and J lost 1 base, with 16 bases between them. CDR3 coding DNA: TGTGCCAGTATCGACAGTTCTGCGTCCTACGAGCAGTACTTC. Translation: CASIDSSASYEQYF.

This clone was observed a single time. The chain couples TRBV2 to TRBJ2-7; 12 nucleotides agree with TRBD2. Germline loops: CDR1 SNHLY, CDR2 FYNNEI. The CDR3 is 16 residues long. Trimming removed 8 bases from V and 3 bases from J; junction bases left unmatched: 11. Here the CDR3 reads CASARTSGDPLYEQYF. The CDR3 DNA is TGTGCCAGCGCCCGGACTAGCGGGGACCCACTCTACGAGCAGTACTTC. The full variable domain, with the rest looked up from reference TRBV2 and TRBJ2-7, is EPEVTQTPSHQVTQMGQEVILRCVPISNHLYFYWYRQILGQKVEFLVSFYNNEISEKSEIFDDQFSVERPDGSNFTLKIRSTKLEDSAMYFCASARTSGDPLYEQYFGPGTRLTVT.

This chain links TRBV28 with TRBJ1-1, with 7 positions matching TRBD1. The CDR3 covers 15 residues. Germline CDR1 and CDR2: MDHEN and SYDVKM. Unmatched junction bases numbered 9, after V lost 3 bases and J lost 5 bases. The CDR3, as DNA: TGTGCCAGCAGTTTTAGAGGGTCAGGGGGGACTGAAGCTTTCTTT. Protein: CASSFRGSGGTEAFF.

About this clone itself: Other DNA sequences from this sample encode an identical CDR3 as well. The rearrangement joins TRBV7-8 to TRBJ2-1; TRBD2 aligns across 7 bases. The CDR3 contains 13 residues. Germline V lookup: CDR1 SGHVS, CDR2 FQNEAQ. Trimming took 1 base from V and 7 from J; bases not matched to a gene: 1. CDR3 DNA sequence: TGTGCCAGCAGCTTAGTCGGGGGGAATGAGCAGTTCTTC. Translating gives CASSLVGGNEQFF.

The rearrangement joins TRBV4-1 to TRBJ1-2; D ambiguous. With 5 bases removed from V and 2 bases from J, the gap between germline ends came to 9 bases. CDR1 is MGHRA and CDR2 is YSYEKL in the germline V gene. The CDR3 sequence is 13 residues long. The CDR3, as DNA: TGCGCCAGCAGCTTTACAGTGAACTATGGCTACACCTTC. Translating it yields CASSFTVNYGYTF.

This clone appeared once. V is TRBV28 and J is TRBJ1-5; no clear D. Germline loops: CDR1 MDHEN, CDR2 SYDVKM. The CDR3 contains 14 residues. V lost 8 bases, J lost 0 bases, and 11 bases lay in between. CDR3 in amino acids: CASEEQFSNQPQHF. CDR3 sequence (DNA): TGTGCCAGCGAGGAACAGTTTAGCAATCAGCCCCAGCATTTT.

This CDR3 is CASSQVLSGELFF. CDR3 nucleotide sequence: TGCGCCAGCAGCCAAGTTCTCTCTGGGGAGCTGTTTTTT. This rearrangement joins TRBV4-1 to TRBJ2-2, with D hard to call. Germline-derived CDR1 and CDR2 are MGHRA and YSYEKL. CDR3 length: 13 residues. V was clipped by 1 base and J by 8 bases, with 8 bases between them.

The chain joins TRBV7-3 to TRBJ1-2; 7 bases map to TRBD1. This CDR3 region has 15 residues. The germline V gene encodes CDR1 SGHTA and CDR2 FQGTGA. Trimming cost V 5 bases and J 3 bases; bases outside gene matches: 9. The CDR3, as DNA: TGTGCCAGCAGCCCATTTAAGGGGGCCCACTATGGCTACACCTTC. Translated, it gives CASSPFKGAHYGYTF.

The genes are TRBV7-8 and TRBJ2-2; the D is unclear. Per the germline V gene, CDR1 is SGHVS and CDR2 is FQNEAQ. With 2 bases removed from V and 6 bases from J, the gap between germline ends came to 7 bases. There are 13 residues in the CDR3. The DNA for the CDR3 is TGTGCCAGCAGCTTAAGAGTGGCCGGGGAGCTGTTTTTT. It is translated as CASSLRVAGELFF.

This clone has a single count. The CDR3 nucleotides read TGTGCCAGCAGCGTAGTGGCAGGGGAACCCACCGGGGAGCTGTTTTTT. Amino acid sequence: CASSVVAGEPTGELFF. The rearrangement uses TRBV9 and TRBJ2-2; D might be TRBD1 (6 bases). The CDR3 has 16 amino acids. V lost 0 bases to trimming and J lost 4 bases, with 13 bases between them. The germline V gene has CDR1 SGDLS and CDR2 YYNGEE.

The chain combines TRBV5-1 with TRBJ2-3; a weak D match, TRBD1 (6 bases). Deletions cut 5 bases from V and 1 base from J, with 20 bases between. The CDR3 consists of 17 residues. Germline assignment: CDR1 SGHRS and CDR2 YFSETQ. The chain's CDR3 is CASREIETGRGTDTQYF. The CDR3, as DNA: TGCGCCAGCAGAGAGATTGAGACAGGCAGAGGCACAGATACGCAGTATTTT.

The chain recombines TRBV2 with TRBJ2-7; 9 nucleotides line up with TRBD1. The V segment lost 6 bases and the J segment 5 bases; nucleotides outside the gene matches: 5. The germline V gene has CDR1 SNHLY and CDR2 FYNNEI. The CDR3 runs to 13 residues. Here the CDR3 DNA reads TGTGCCAGCAGCTCCCGACAGGGGGACGAGCAGTACTTC. Its translation: CASSSRQGDEQYF.

The chain is built from TRBV10-3 and TRBJ2-1; 9 bases map to TRBD2. Germline CDR1 and CDR2: ENHRY and SYGVKD. The CDR3 extends over 14 amino acids. Trimming removed 3 bases from V and 5 bases from J; junction bases left unmatched: 2. The CDR3 loop reads CAISERTSDNEQFF. The CDR3 coding sequence is TGTGCCATCAGTGAAAGGACTAGCGACAATGAGCAGTTCTTC.

The V gene is TRBV4-1, the J gene TRBJ1-1; D not resolved. CDR1 is MGHRA and CDR2 is YSYEKL in the germline V gene. The CDR3 runs to 15 residues. V was clipped by 0 bases and J by 5 bases, with 13 bases between them. The CDR3 loop reads CASSQDPIGVTEAFF. The CDR3 DNA reads TGCGCCAGCAGCCAAGATCCGATTGGGGTGACTGAAGCTTTCTTT.

The chain combines TRBV28 with TRBJ1-5; D not certain. Germline V lookup: CDR1 MDHEN, CDR2 SYDVKM. CDR3 length: 11 residues. The V end lost 5 bases, the J end lost 6 bases, and 5 bases lay between the germline ends. The CDR3 DNA sequence: TGTGCCAGCAGTAAGCCTCAGCCCCAGCATTTT. Translating gives CASSKPQPQHF.

V is TRBV10-2 and J is TRBJ2-7, with a weak D call TRBD2 (6 bases). Trimming removed 7 bases at V and 2 bases at J, with 12 bases between. The germline V gene encodes CDR1 WSHSY and CDR2 SAAADI. There are 13 residues in the CDR3. The CDR3 DNA reads TGCGCCAGCAAGGAGGGGATAGCCTACGAGCAGTACTTC. Amino acids: CASKEGIAYEQYF.

The V call is TRBV5-1, the J call TRBJ2-5; 11 positions match TRBD2. The CDR3 has 16 amino acids. V was clipped by 0 bases and J by 5 bases; unmatched bases: 6. Germline V CDR1 and CDR2: SGHRS, YFSETQ. The CDR3 DNA follows: TGCGCCAGCAGCTTGGGACTAGCGGGATGGGAGGAGACCCAGTACTTC. This encodes CASSLGLAGWEETQYF.

This clone was detected once. V usage is TRBV10-2 and J usage is TRBJ1-1; D perhaps matches TRBD1 (6 bases). V was clipped by 8 bases and J by 0 bases, with 13 bases between them. The CDR3 loop spans 14 amino acids. CDR1 and CDR2 (germline): WSHSY, SAAADI. DNA for the CDR3: TGCGCCAGCGTCCCAGGGGTCCTGAACACTGAAGCTTTCTTT. This encodes CASVPGVLNTEAFF.

J is TRBJ2-7 and V is TRBV7-9; 7 nucleotides align to TRBD2. This CDR3 comprises 16 residues. Germline CDR1 and CDR2: SEHNR and FQNEAQ (reference sequence). Trimming cost V 5 bases and J 2 bases; bases outside gene matches: 12. DNA of the CDR3: TGTGCCAGCAGCCCTACGGCCGGGAGGTCTCCCTACGAGCAGTACTTC. Amino acids: CASSPTAGRSPYEQYF.

The chain employs TRBV6-1 and TRBJ2-5; D is perhaps TRBD2 (6 bases). There are 15 residues in the CDR3. Looked up from germline, CDR1 is MNHNS and CDR2 is SASEGT. V was clipped by 2 bases and J by 4 bases, with 14 bases between them. The CDR3 spells CASSEPAGRGETQYF. CDR3 in DNA: TGTGCCAGCAGTGAACCCGCGGGGAGAGGAGAGACCCAGTACTTC.

The chain recombines TRBV2 with TRBJ2-5; tentatively, D is TRBD1 (5 bases). Trimming took 10 bases from V and 5 from J, leaving 11 bases between them. The CDR3 is 11 residues long. CDR1 is SNHLY, CDR2 FYNNEI, per germline. CDR3 sequence reads: CATQGRETQYF. DNA of the CDR3: TGTGCCACTCAGGGTCGGGAGACCCAGTACTTC.

The chain recombines TRBV5-4 with TRBJ1-1; D perhaps matches TRBD1 (6 bases). V lost 1 base and J 2 bases, leaving 12 bases between the germline ends. Germline V gene data show CDR1 as SGHNT and CDR2 as YYREEE (reference sequence). There are 15 residues in the CDR3. The CDR3 region is CASSLLQGGNTEAFF. The CDR3 nucleotides are TGTGCCAGCAGCTTGTTACAGGGAGGCAACACTGAAGCTTTCTTT.

The chain has TRBV2 and TRBJ1-4; D call uncertain. V was shortened by 4 bases and J by 0 bases, with 9 bases between the two germline ends. Per germline, CDR1 SNHLY and CDR2 FYNNEI. The CDR3 sequence is 15 residues long. CDR3: CASSVSQTTNEKLFF. CDR3 coding DNA: TGTGCCAGCAGTGTTTCGCAGACAACTAATGAAAAACTGTTTTTT.

J is TRBJ1-5 and V is TRBV4-1, with unresolved D. The germline CDR1 and CDR2 sequences are MGHRA and YSYEKL. This CDR3 is built from 13 residues. V lost 0 bases to trimming and J lost 6 bases, with 6 bases between them. CDR3 DNA: TGCGCCAGCAGCCAAGACGGAGTTCAGCCCCAGCATTTT. It codes for CASSQDGVQPQHF.

This chain links TRBV29-1 with TRBJ2-2; TRBD2 matches 7 bases. Germline V lookup: CDR1 SQVTM, CDR2 ANQGSEA. The junction had 2 bases not matched to a gene; V was cut back by 6 bases and J by 1 base. The CDR3 runs 13 residues. CDR3 loop: CSVERENTGELFF. For the CDR3, the DNA is TGCAGCGTGGAGCGGGAGAACACCGGGGAGCTGTTTTTT.